This T cell receptor beta chain was recovered during a study of cytomegalovirus exposure and HLA in healthy donors. The study's findings and limits: Immune exposure data for these donors was limited to CMV serostatus. Most TCR beta V segments were productive about 87% or about 30% of the time in an earlier analysis.

CDR1 and CDR2 from the germline V gene are MNHEY and SMNVEV (reference sequence). This CDR3 has 14 amino acids. Trimming removed 6 bases from V and 2 bases from J; junction bases left unmatched: 4. This clone has more than one count but fewer than ten. Its matching antigen is unknown. PCR involved 60 Vbeta and 13 Jbeta primers. Some clones are missing from TCRdb's copy, which holds only in-frame ones; the method was immunoSEQ multiplex PCR. The sample lists 180,000 or so clones, 75% to 85% seen once, with about 2.5% in the top ten. Sequencing was done on a sample of PBMCs. The TCR originated in a woman aged 25 to 39 in good health and CMV-seropositive. The V gene is TRBV27, the J gene TRBJ1-2; 9 nucleotides match TRBD1. The CDR3 DNA is TGTGCCAGCAGGCCGGGACAGGGAAACTATGGCTACACCTTC. Its protein product is CASRPGQGNYGYTF.